This T cell receptor beta chain was captured in a study of beta chain features in type 1 diabetes. General observations from the study: Moderately but significantly shorter TCRB CDR3s were found in Type 1 diabetes patients in all four CD4+ subsets.

As for this clone: Its cognate antigen is unknown.

The CDR3 sequence is 17 residues long. Trimming stripped 3 bases from V and 8 bases from J, with 23 bases between. Germline lookup yields CDR1 LGHNA and CDR2 YNFKEQ. What was sequenced were expressed TCRB transcripts, since all of the isolated RNA had been reverse transcribed. Here immunoSEQ multiplex PCR was the method, and the copy in TCRdb shows in-frame clones only, minus some. The data show 600,000 or so clones, around 15% seen once. CD45RO/CCR7/CD25/CD127/CD95/CD27 staining was used to isolate CD4+ naive, central memory, regulatory and stem cell-like memory cells by sorting. The receptor comes from a man in his late teens or twenties with type 1 diabetes. The chain uses TRBV4-2 and TRBJ2-1, with D maybe TRBD2 (5 bases). Sequencing was carried out using naive CD4+ T cells from blood. The CDR3 protein is CASSHSPSGSFSYEQFF. The CDR3 nucleotides are TGTGCCAGCAGCCACTCTCCAAGCGGATCCTTTTCGTATGAGCAGTTCTTC.